Below, one T cell receptor beta chain is given with its context. This clone showed up just once. The antigen it binds to is not known. No clone much larger than this one lies a single base away; base qualities are absent. Explained via the paper, the time point label denotes: week 5, during vaccination. A 20-mer mutant IDH1 peptide at 300 micrograms in Montanide made up each vaccine dose, which was injected subcutaneously together with topical imiquimod. Donors had newly diagnosed WHO grade 3 or 4 IDH1-mutant astrocytomas with loss of nuclear ATRX. The samples were drawn from NOA16, a multicentre, single-arm, open-label phase I trial in Germany that tested a mutant IDH1 peptide vaccine in humans for the first time. The DNeasy Blood and Tissue Kit was used to extract genomic DNA from EDTA blood for TCRB sequencing. Library preparation used the immunoSEQ multiplex PCR assay. Rearranged TCR beta chain sequences were amplified with the hsTCRB Kit following the manufacturer's protocol. TCRB libraries were sequenced on an Illumina MiSeq. From the authors' description of their analysis: The kit vendor's proprietary platform handled demultiplexing, trimming and gene mapping. TCRdb re-hosts the immuneACCESS table, in-frame sequences only. Its copies lack some clones; in the studies checked, an unresolved V gene accounts for under half of them, and the cause for the rest is not known. D and trimming come from the DNA, and the V and J calls and clone size come from that table. This sample has 40,000 to 55,000 clones in its table, and about three quarters of those were observed once. Of the sample, about 5.2% is held by the ten largest clones.

Including the terminal cysteine and phenylalanine, the CDR3 comprises 17 residues. Only CDR3 DNA remains: 51 bases, in frame from the first base. From V the trimming removes 5 bases and from J it removes 0 bases, while the gene matches leave 9 bases of the junction unaccounted for. Reading the germline V gene gives CDR1 MDHEN and CDR2 SYDVKM. The data stem from a study of a mutant IDH1 vaccine in newly diagnosed glioma (dated by TCRdb to the early 2020s). In the study overall: Across visits V03 through V10, patients got a total of eight vaccinations, given in weeks 1, 3, 5, 7, 11, 15, 19 and 23. Vaccination started 4-6 weeks after radiotherapy alone, or was given together with temozolomide cycles in the groups whose treatment included chemotherapy. Of the roughly 32 treated patients, around 62% were male and about 40% were female, and a mean age of roughly 40 years was recorded. Prior to enrollment, standard therapy consisting of radiotherapy alone, temozolomide alone, or radiochemotherapy with temozolomide had been administered to patients, with the combination being received by most patients. Peripheral blood was collected at six visits: V03 (baseline), V05, V07, V10, V12 and V13. For exploratory analyses, about two dozen treated patients had longitudinal TCRB deep sequencing done wherever samples were available. The paper's findings and limits, for the study overall: Across multiple MHC alleles, vaccine-induced immune responses were seen in about 93% of patients. Changes in the top peripheral T cell clonotypes picked up by TCRB sequencing did not appear to be linked to pseudoprogression. It was noted by the authors that analyses of patient blood samples could not be reproduced owing to sample limitations. Availability determined which PBMC samples were chosen for TCRB deep sequencing.

Here the chain combines TRBV28 and TRBJ1-3; the central 8 bases match TRBD1. The TCR was taken from a man over 45 with glioma. Sequenced here: PBMCs, sampled from a glioma patient whose treatment included an IDH1 peptide vaccine. The CDR3: CASSPRTGQSSGNTIYF. The DNA sequence is as follows: TGTGCCAGCAGTCCTAGGACAGGGCAGAGCTCTGGAAACACCATATATTTT.